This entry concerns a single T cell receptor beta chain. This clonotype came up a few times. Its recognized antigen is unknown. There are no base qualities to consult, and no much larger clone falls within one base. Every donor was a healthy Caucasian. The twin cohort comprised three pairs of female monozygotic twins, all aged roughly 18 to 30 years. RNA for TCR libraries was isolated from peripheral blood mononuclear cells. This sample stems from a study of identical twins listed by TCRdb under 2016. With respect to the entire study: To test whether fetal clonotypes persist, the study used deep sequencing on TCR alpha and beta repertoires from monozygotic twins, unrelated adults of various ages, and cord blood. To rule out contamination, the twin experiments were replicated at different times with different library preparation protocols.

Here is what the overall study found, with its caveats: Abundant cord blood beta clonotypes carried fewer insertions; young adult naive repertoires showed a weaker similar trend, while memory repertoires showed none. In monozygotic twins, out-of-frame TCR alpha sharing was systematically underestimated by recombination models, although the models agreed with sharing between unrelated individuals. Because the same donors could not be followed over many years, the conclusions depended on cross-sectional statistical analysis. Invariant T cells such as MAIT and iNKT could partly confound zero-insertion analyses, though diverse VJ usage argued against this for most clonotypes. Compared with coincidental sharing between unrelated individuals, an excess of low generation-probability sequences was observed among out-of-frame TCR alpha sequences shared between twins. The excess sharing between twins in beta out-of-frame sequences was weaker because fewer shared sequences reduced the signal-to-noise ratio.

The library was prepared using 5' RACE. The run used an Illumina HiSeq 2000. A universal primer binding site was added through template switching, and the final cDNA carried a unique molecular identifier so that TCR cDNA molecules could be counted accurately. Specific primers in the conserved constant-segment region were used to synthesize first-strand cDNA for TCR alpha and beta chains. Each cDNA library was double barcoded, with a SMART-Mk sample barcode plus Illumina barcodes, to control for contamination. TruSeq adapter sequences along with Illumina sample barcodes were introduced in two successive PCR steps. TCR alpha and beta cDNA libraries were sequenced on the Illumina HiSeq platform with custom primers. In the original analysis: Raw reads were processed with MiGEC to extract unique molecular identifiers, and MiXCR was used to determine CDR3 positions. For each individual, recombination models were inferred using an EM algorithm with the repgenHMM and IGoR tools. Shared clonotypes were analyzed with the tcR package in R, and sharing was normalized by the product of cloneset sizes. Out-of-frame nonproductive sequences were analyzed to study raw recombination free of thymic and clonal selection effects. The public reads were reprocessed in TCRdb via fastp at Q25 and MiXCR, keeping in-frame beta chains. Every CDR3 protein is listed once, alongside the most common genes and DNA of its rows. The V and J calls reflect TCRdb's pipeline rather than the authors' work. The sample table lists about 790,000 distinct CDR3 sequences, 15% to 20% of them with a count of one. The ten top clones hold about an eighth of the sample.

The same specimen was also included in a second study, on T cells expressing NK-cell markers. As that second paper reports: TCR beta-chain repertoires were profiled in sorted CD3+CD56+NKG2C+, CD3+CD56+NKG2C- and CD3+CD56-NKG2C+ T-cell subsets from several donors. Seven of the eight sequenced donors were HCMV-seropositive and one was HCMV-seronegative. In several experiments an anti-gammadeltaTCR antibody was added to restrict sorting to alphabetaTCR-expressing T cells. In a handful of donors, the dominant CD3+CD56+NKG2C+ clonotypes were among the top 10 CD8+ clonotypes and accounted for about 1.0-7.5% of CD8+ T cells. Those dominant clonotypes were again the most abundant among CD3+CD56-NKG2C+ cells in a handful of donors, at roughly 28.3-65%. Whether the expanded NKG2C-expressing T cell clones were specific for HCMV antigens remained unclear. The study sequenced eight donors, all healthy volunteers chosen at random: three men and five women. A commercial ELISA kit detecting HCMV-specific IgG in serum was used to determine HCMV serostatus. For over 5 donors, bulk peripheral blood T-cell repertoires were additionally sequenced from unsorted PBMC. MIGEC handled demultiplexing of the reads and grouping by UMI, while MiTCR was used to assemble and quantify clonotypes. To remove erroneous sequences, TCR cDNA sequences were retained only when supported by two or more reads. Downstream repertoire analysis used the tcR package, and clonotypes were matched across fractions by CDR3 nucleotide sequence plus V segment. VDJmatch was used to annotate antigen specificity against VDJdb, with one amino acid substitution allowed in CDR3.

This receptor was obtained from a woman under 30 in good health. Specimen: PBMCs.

The DNA sequence is given as TGCAGTGCTAGAAAAACAGGGGGTATCGACGAGCAGTACTTC. It encodes CSARKTGGIDEQYF. The sequence joins TRBV20-1 to TRBJ2-7, and 8 bases in between align with TRBD1. V is cut back by 2 bases and J by 5 bases, with 8 bases in the junction unmatched. Including the terminal cysteine and phenylalanine, the CDR3 comprises 14 residues. Only CDR3 DNA remains: 42 bases, in frame from the first base. The germline V gene (reference sequence) sets CDR1 to DFQATT and CDR2 to SNEGSKA.